The rows below give T cell receptor beta chains drawn from one sample of a study of identical twins. TCRdb independently ran MiXCR on the 5' RACE reads; one entry per CDR3 protein. The table has just under 550,000 distinct CDR3 sequences, about 16% seen once. The data also belong to a second study, concerning yellow fever vaccine responses in identical twins.

Sequencing used CD4+ T cells sorted from blood. The origin of the receptors is a young woman in good health. The conserved cysteine and the conserved F or W are not part of the CDR3 here. Where a row states a size, it is once, few, many or the class of an expanded clone; other rows omit it.

v_call,j_call,clone_size,cdr3_aa
TRBV28,TRBJ2-1,few,ASGNRGKQF
TRBV28,TRBJ2-5,NA,ASSLEREGLMETQY
TRBV20-1,TRBJ2-5,few,SASIWRGVRETQY
TRBV11-1,TRBJ2-5,few,ASSLALGTGVPGRQTETQY
TRBV12-3/TRBV12-4,TRBJ2-3,many,ASSTNGDTQY
TRBV15,TRBJ2-5,NA,ATSSPGETQY
TRBV4-2,TRBJ2-2,few,ASSQGVAQGAGTGELF
TRBV6-2/TRBV6-3,TRBJ2-6,NA,ASSYSSGGSGANVLT
TRBV12-3/TRBV12-4,TRBJ2-7,NA,ASSADRVRYEQY
TRBV12-3/TRBV12-4,TRBJ2-2,NA,ASTATANTGELF
TRBV6-1,TRBJ1-1,NA,ASETGSMNTEAF
TRBV4-1,TRBJ1-6,NA,ASSQVGVRSPLH
TRBV20-1,TRBJ2-3,few,SNGMGPDTQY
TRBV12-3/TRBV12-4,TRBJ1-1,many,ASSSGPEAF
TRBV10-3,TRBJ2-1,many,AIGGRVESDEQF
TRBV3-1,TRBJ2-7,once,ASSQVVGDRAYEQY
TRBV10-3,TRBJ2-5,few,AISEAGQGRPQY
TRBV12-3/TRBV12-4,TRBJ2-7,NA,ASSFGGVVIYEQY
TRBV6-5,TRBJ2-4,NA,ASSYVSGAKNIQY
TRBV2,TRBJ2-3,NA,ASSGQGGSTDTQY
TRBV5-6,TRBJ2-1,NA,ASSLALAGVPYNEQF
TRBV25-1,TRBJ1-1,NA,ASSAGQGSEAF
TRBV5-1,TRBJ2-1,many,ASSREVNEQF
TRBV6-5,TRBJ2-5,NA,ASSSLSGTRRKTQY
TRBV6-1,TRBJ1-1,few,ASSGAGTAIEAF
TRBV29-1,TRBJ2-3,NA,SVGRGGGDTQY
TRBV7-9,TRBJ1-2,few,ASSLDGGYGYT
TRBV3-1,TRBJ2-5,NA,ASSLRVSDLRGETQY
TRBV20-1,TRBJ2-1,NA,SASPLAEEQF
TRBV5-1,TRBJ2-2,few,ASSLEVSANTGELF
TRBV20-1,TRBJ2-2,few,SARDRPTGELF
TRBV4-2,TRBJ2-1,NA,ASSPVGSGISNEQF
TRBV10-3,TRBJ1-1,many,AISDRKGFTEAF
TRBV20-1,TRBJ2-3,few,SASLGRYSTDTQY
TRBV5-1,TRBJ2-7,NA,ASSLGDRYNEQY
TRBV24-1,TRBJ1-2,few,ATSDRDRSYGYT
TRBV24-1,TRBJ2-7,NA,AMNSGSSSYEQY
TRBV19,TRBJ2-5,NA,ASSRVFRETQY
TRBV4-2,TRBJ1-5,many,ASSQEAGLSSQPQH
TRBV6-5,TRBJ1-1,many,ASSSYRGNTEAF
TRBV7-9,TRBJ2-3,NA,ASTLGLAGVDTQY
TRBV28,TRBJ2-1,NA,ASNLPRTSGYNEQF
TRBV28,TRBJ2-3,few,ASSTTGFKRADTQY
TRBV12-3/TRBV12-4,TRBJ2-3,NA,ASSFLIEREQY
TRBV7-2,TRBJ2-1,NA,ASSLGPGTFYNEQF
TRBV7-7,TRBJ2-1,NA,ASSSDRDRGLQF
TRBV7-9,TRBJ1-1,few,ASSLVPVDKNTEAF
TRBV6-1,TRBJ1-1,NA,ASGGARNTEAF